Presented here are 29 T cell receptor beta chains from one specimen sequenced in a study of CD8 T cell repertoires and HIV-1 epitope variants. What these receptors recognize is not known. Using immunoSEQ multiplex PCR, the repertoire was profiled, and TCRdb retains in-frame clones only, with some absent. This sample has approximately 5,600 clones, with 64% found just once. Source material: cultured CD8+ T cells derived from PBMCs. These receptor sequences come from a male donor with HIV.

The chain carries TRBV7-2 and TRBJ2-3; 10 bases line up with TRBD1. Per germline, CDR1 SGHTA and CDR2 FQGNSA. This CDR3 has 16 amino acids. With 6 bases clipped from V and 2 bases from J, the junction kept 8 bases outside the gene matches. CDR3 DNA: TGTGCCAGCAGGCTGACAGGGGGCGGGATCACAGATACGCAGTATTTT. Translating gives CASRLTGGGITDTQYF.

This clone is medium-sized by share. The V gene is TRBV5-1, the J gene TRBJ1-5, with 7 bases identical to TRBD1. V lost 4 bases and J lost 5; bases outside the gene matches: 3. The CDR3 extends over 13 amino acids. CDR1 and CDR2 from the germline V gene are SGHRS and YFSETQ. CDR3 nucleotide sequence: TGCGCCAGCAGCCCGACAGGGCATCAGCCCCAGCATTTT. Translation: CASSPTGHQPQHF.

This clone was seen a handful of times. The J gene is TRBJ2-7, the V gene TRBV2, with a weak D call TRBD1 (6 bases). There are 13 residues in the CDR3. Trimming cost V 7 bases and J 2 bases, with 12 bases left between them. Germline loops: CDR1 SNHLY, CDR2 FYNNEI. In DNA form, the CDR3 reads TGTGCCAGCATGACAGGCGCACCCTACGAGCAGTACTTC. This translates into CASMTGAPYEQYF.

This chain links TRBV4-1 with TRBJ2-1, with D possibly TRBD1 on 6 matching bases. Trimming pared 6 bases from V and 0 bases from J, leaving 12 bases between. CDR1 MGHRA and CDR2 YSYEKL come from the germline V gene. The CDR3 contains 15 residues. DNA for the CDR3: TGCGCCAGCAGACTAGGGACATACTCCTACAATGAGCAGTTCTTC. This sequence encodes CASRLGTYSYNEQFF.

This chain connects TRBV29-1 to TRBJ1-1; D is uncertain. The germline CDR1 and CDR2 sequences are SQVTM and ANQGSEA. CDR3 size: 15 residues. V lost 0 bases and J 0 bases, leaving 11 bases between the germline ends. CDR3 DNA: TGCAGCGTTGAAGAAGGAGCTAACATGAACACTGAAGCTTTCTTT. Its protein product is CSVEEGANMNTEAFF.

The chain is built from TRBV14 and TRBJ2-7, with a possible D match to TRBD2 (7 bases). The CDR3 loop spans 16 amino acids. The germline V gene has CDR1 SGHDN and CDR2 FVKESK. V was pared by 0 bases and J by 1 base, with 13 bases between. The chain's CDR3 is CASSQDWGGGSYEQYF. Written as DNA, the CDR3 is TGTGCCAGCAGCCAAGATTGGGGAGGGGGTTCCTACGAGCAGTACTTC.

The chain uses TRBV4-3 and TRBJ2-6; 8 positions agree with TRBD1. The CDR3 covers 19 residues. Germline loops: CDR1 LGHNA, CDR2 YSLEER. V lost 0 bases and J lost 1; bases outside the gene matches: 8. CDR3 DNA: TGCGCCAGCAGCCAAGATCGGCAGGGGGCTTATTCTGGGGCCAACGTCCTGACTTTC. Protein sequence: CASSQDRQGAYSGANVLTF.

This chain's CDR3 is CASRTTDTQYF. Here the CDR3 DNA reads TGCGCCAGCCGAACTACAGATACGCAGTATTTT. The chain is built from TRBV5-1 and TRBJ2-3; D is unclear. The V end was cut by 7 bases, the J end by 3 bases, with 6 bases between. The CDR3 contains 11 residues. In germline, CDR1 is SGHRS, CDR2 YFSETQ.

The chain has TRBV7-8 and TRBJ2-7; D gene uncertain. With 2 bases removed from V and 0 bases from J, the gap between germline ends came to 8 bases. The CDR3 runs to 14 residues. Germline CDR1 and CDR2: SGHVS and FQNEAQ. The CDR3 loop is CASSLYEFSYEQYF. In nucleotides, the CDR3 is TGTGCCAGCAGCTTATATGAGTTCTCCTACGAGCAGTACTTC.

This clone has only a few counts. The J gene is TRBJ2-7, the V gene TRBV19, with D possibly matching TRBD2 (5 bases). This CDR3 region has 15 residues. Deletions cut 3 bases from V and 0 bases from J, with 12 bases between. CDR1 is LNHDA and CDR2 is SQIVND in the germline V gene (reference sequence). The CDR3 DNA reads TGTGCCAGTAGTATGGATAGCGCAAGCTCCTACGAGCAGTACTTC. Translation gives CASSMDSASSYEQYF.

This clone has only one observation. The chain carries TRBV28 and TRBJ1-2; tentatively, D is TRBD1 (5 bases). Trimming shortened V by 6 bases and J by 8 bases, and 22 bases separated the two germline ends. From germline, CDR1 is MDHEN and CDR2 SYDVKM. This CDR3 is built from 15 residues. The CDR3 spells CASSLGTDYYVGYTF. The CDR3 DNA reads as TGTGCCAGCAGCCTAGGGACCGATTACTATGTGGGCTACACCTTC.

The chain is built from TRBV2 and TRBJ2-4, with D hard to call. The V end was cut by 3 bases, the J end by 1 base, with 28 bases between. Germline V gene lookup returns CDR1 SNHLY and CDR2 FYNNEI. The CDR3 contains 21 residues. The CDR3, as DNA: TGTGCCAGCAGTGACGATCCGCTGGCTGAGATGGGGATGCTGGCCAAAAACATTCAGTACTTC. Translation: CASSDDPLAEMGMLAKNIQYF. Full variable domain (missing parts from reference TRBV2 and TRBJ2-4): EPEVTQTPSHQVTQMGQEVILRCVPISNHLYFYWYRQILGQKVEFLVSFYNNEISEKSEIFDDQFSVERPDGSNFTLKIRSTKLEDSAMYFCASSDDPLAEMGMLAKNIQYFGAGTRLSVL.

V and J are TRBV7-2 and TRBJ2-3, with no clear D. V gave up 5 bases and J gave up 0 bases, with 12 bases separating them. The CDR3 covers 15 residues. Germline V gene data show CDR1 as SGHTA and CDR2 as FQGNSA. This chain's CDR3 is CASSPDLLSTDTQYF. The CDR3, as DNA: TGTGCCAGCAGCCCGGACCTCTTGAGCACAGATACGCAGTATTTT.

The gene calls are TRBV7-3 and TRBJ2-1, with D maybe TRBD1 (5 bases). Trimming pared 6 bases from V and 0 bases from J, leaving 12 bases between. The CDR3 covers 15 residues. The V gene's germline CDR1 is SGHTA and CDR2 FQGTGA. Written as DNA, the CDR3 is TGTGCCAGCAGTTGGAGACAGAGCTCCTACAATGAGCAGTTCTTC. Protein: CASSWRQSSYNEQFF.

The genes are TRBV28 and TRBJ1-3; D is undetermined. The V end was cut by 3 bases, the J end by 9 bases, with 12 bases between. Germline CDR1 MDHEN, CDR2 SYDVKM. The CDR3 is 13 amino acids. CDR3 loop: CASSLGGWVTIYF. DNA of the CDR3: TGTGCCAGCAGTTTGGGCGGATGGGTCACCATATATTTT.

The rearrangement links TRBV7-6 to TRBJ2-7, with 9 bases fitting TRBD1. The CDR3 has 14 amino acids. CDR1 and CDR2 (germline): SGHVS, FNYEAQ. Trimming removed 3 bases from V and 3 bases from J; junction bases left unmatched: 3. This chain's CDR3 is CASSFGQGIYEQYF. The CDR3, as DNA: TGTGCCAGCAGCTTTGGACAGGGGATCTACGAGCAGTACTTC.

This clone rates as large. The V gene is TRBV7-2, the J gene TRBJ1-2; the D gene is possibly TRBD1 (6 bases). In germline, CDR1 is SGHTA, CDR2 FQGNSA. This CDR3 has 14 amino acids. The ends were cut back, 2 bases at V and 8 bases at J, with 15 bases in the middle. The CDR3 nucleotides read TGTGCCAGCAGCTTACAGGTGCCAGGGGAAGGCTACACCTTC. Protein: CASSLQVPGEGYTF.

The rearrangement joins TRBV13 to TRBJ2-1; a possible D gene is TRBD2 (5 bases). V lost 3 bases and J lost 10, with 16 bases in between. Germline CDR1 is PRHDT and CDR2 is FYEKMQ (reference sequence). CDR3 size: 14 residues. Here the CDR3 DNA reads TGTGCCAGCAGCTTGTGGGCGACTAAGGGAGAGCAGTTCTTC. Translated: CASSLWATKGEQFF.

The chain links TRBV21-1 to TRBJ2-5. TRBV21-1 is designated a pseudogene. The CDR3 is 13 amino acids. CDR3 nucleotides: TGTGCCAGCCCTTTAAAACCTCCGGAGACCCAGTACTTC. Translation: CASPLKPPETQYF.

The chain employs TRBV27 and TRBJ1-6, with no clear D. Germline CDR1 and CDR2: MNHEY and SMNVEV (reference sequence). The CDR3 totals 13 residues. V lost 0 bases, J lost 4 bases, and 1 base lay in between. The CDR3 DNA reads as TGTGCCAGCAGTTTATCTTATAATTCACCCCTCCACTTT. It translates to CASSLSYNSPLHF.

The chain recombines TRBV2 with TRBJ2-4; TRBD1 aligns across 11 bases. The CDR3 covers 19 residues. V lost 6 bases and J lost 0; bases outside the gene matches: 13. Germline V gene sequence: CDR1 SNHLY, CDR2 FYNNEI. The CDR3 here is CASRVVGQGGSIAKNIQYF. CDR3 nucleotide sequence: TGTGCCAGCAGGGTCGTGGGACAGGGGGGTTCTATAGCCAAAAACATTCAGTACTTC.

CDR3 nucleotides: TGTGCCAGCAGCTCGGAACAGGGGGACCCTAGAGGCTACACCTTC. Translation: CASSSEQGDPRGYTF. This sequence joins TRBV5-4 and TRBJ1-2, with 8 positions matching TRBD1. V shed 3 bases, J shed 8 bases, and the junction held 12 bases outside the gene matches. Germline CDR1 and CDR2: SGHNT and YYREEE (reference sequence). This CDR3 region has 15 residues.

This clone was found once. The genes are TRBV15 and TRBJ2-1; D unclear. CDR1 and CDR2 (germline): LNHNV, YYDKDF (reference sequence). V gave up 4 bases and J gave up 7 bases, with 17 bases separating them. This CDR3 is 15 amino acids long. The CDR3 sequence is CATSTSITRRNEQFF. CDR3 in DNA: TGTGCCACCAGCACCTCTATCACCCGGCGAAATGAGCAGTTCTTC.

This clone was observed once. This rearrangement joins TRBV11-3 to TRBJ2-5; the D is unclear. Germline assignment: CDR1 SGHNT and CDR2 YENEEA. The CDR3 runs 15 residues. The V end lost 5 bases, the J end lost 1 base, and 14 bases lay between the germline ends. In nucleotides, the CDR3 is TGTGCCAGCAGCCCGGACGGTTACTTCCAAGAGACCCAGTACTTC. Translation: CASSPDGYFQETQYF.

CDR3 sequence (DNA): TGTGCCAGTAGTAACTTGTATGGGACTAGCGGACCCCTCTACGAGCAGTACTTC. This codes for CASSNLYGTSGPLYEQYF. The J gene is TRBJ2-7, the V gene TRBV19; 11 bases are shared with TRBD2. CDR1 and CDR2 from the germline V gene are LNHDA and SQIVND (reference sequence). The CDR3 extends over 18 amino acids. The J segment lost 3 bases and the V segment lost 4 bases, leaving 14 bases of the junction unmatched.

For the CDR3, the DNA is TGTGCCAGCAGCTTAGGAGTGTCGTACCAAGAGACCCAGTACTTC. This gives the protein CASSLGVSYQETQYF. V usage is TRBV7-8 and J usage is TRBJ2-5; D remains unclear. Germline CDR1 reads SGHVS; CDR2 reads FQNEAQ. The CDR3 is made up of 15 amino acids. V was pared by 1 base and J by 0 bases, with 9 bases between.

V usage is TRBV5-1 and J usage is TRBJ2-7; D gene unclear. The ends were cut back, 2 bases at V and 4 bases at J, with 10 bases in the middle. In germline, CDR1 is SGHRS, CDR2 YFSETQ. The CDR3 is 13 amino acids. The DNA for the CDR3 is TGCGCCAGCAGCTTCGATGTTCAGTACGAGCAGTACTTC. Protein sequence: CASSFDVQYEQYF. Complete variable domain (other parts from reference TRBV5-1 and TRBJ2-7): KAGVTQTPRYLIKTRGQQVTLSCSPISGHRSVSWYQQTPGQGLQFLFEYFSETQRNKGNFPGRFSGRQFSNSRSEMNVSTLELGDSALYLCASSFDVQYEQYFGPGTRLTVT.

This clone came up a few times. V and J are TRBV7-9 and TRBJ1-5; D gene ambiguous. This CDR3 spans 15 amino acids. Germline CDR1 and CDR2: SEHNR and FQNEAQ (reference sequence). V was shortened by 5 bases and J by 0 bases, with 11 bases between the two germline ends. The CDR3 is CASSPTDYSNQPQHF. The CDR3 DNA sequence: TGTGCCAGCAGCCCAACCGATTATAGCAATCAGCCCCAGCATTTT.

The V gene is TRBV5-6, the J gene TRBJ2-7; 10 bases line up with TRBD2. V dropped 2 bases and J dropped 4; count of bases not matched to a gene: 6. Germline V gene data show CDR1 as SGHDT and CDR2 as YYEEEE. This CDR3 comprises 15 residues. This CDR3 is CASSLALAGLYEQYF. CDR3 sequence (DNA): TGTGCCAGCAGCTTAGCACTAGCGGGGCTTTACGAGCAGTACTTC. The whole variable domain, filled in from reference TRBV5-6 and TRBJ2-7, reads DAGVTQSPTHLIKTRGQQVTLRCSPKSGHDTVSWYQQALGQGPQFIFQYYEEEERQRGNFPDRFSGHQFPNYSSELNVNALLLGDSALYLCASSLALAGLYEQYFGPGTRLTVT.